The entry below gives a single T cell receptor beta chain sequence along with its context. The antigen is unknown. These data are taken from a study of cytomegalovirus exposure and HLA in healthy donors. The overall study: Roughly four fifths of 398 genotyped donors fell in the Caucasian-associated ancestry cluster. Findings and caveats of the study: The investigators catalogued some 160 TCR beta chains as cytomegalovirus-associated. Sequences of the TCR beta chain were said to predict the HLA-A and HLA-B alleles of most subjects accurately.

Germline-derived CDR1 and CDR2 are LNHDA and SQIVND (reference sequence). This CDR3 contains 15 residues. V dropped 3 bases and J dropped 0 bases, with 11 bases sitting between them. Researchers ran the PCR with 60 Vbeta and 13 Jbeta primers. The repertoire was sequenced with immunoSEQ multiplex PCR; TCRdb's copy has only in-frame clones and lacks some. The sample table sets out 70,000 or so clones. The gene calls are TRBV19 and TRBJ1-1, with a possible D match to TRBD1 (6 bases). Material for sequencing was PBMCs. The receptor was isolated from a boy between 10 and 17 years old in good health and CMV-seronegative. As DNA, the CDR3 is TGTGCCAGTAGTATGAGGACAGAAATGAACACTGAAGCTTTCTTT. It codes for CASSMRTEMNTEAFF. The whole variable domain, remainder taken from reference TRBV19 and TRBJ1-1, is DGGITQSPKYLFRKEGQNVTLSCEQNLNHDAMYWYRQDPGQGLRLIYYSQIVNDFQKGDIAEGYSVSREKKESFPLTVTSAQKNPTAFYLCASSMRTEMNTEAFFGQGTRLTVV.